A single T cell receptor beta chain is shown here with its context. Profiling relied on immunoSEQ multiplex PCR, and the TCRdb table lists in-frame clones only, not all of them. Among about 100,000 clones listed, about 91% were seen once. These data originate in a study of siplizumab effects on memory and regulatory T cells. The germline gives CDR1 SGHRS, CDR2 YFSETQ. V shed 4 bases and J shed 1 base, with 14 bases lying between them. The CDR3 extends over 15 amino acids. Sequencing was carried out using Tregs sorted from blood. The sequence was obtained from a human donor in good health. The chain carries TRBV5-1 and TRBJ1-1; D possibly corresponds to TRBD1 (5 bases). The CDR3 DNA follows: TGCGCCAGCAGCAGCCAGGGTGTTGAGAACACTGAAGCTTTCTTT. Translated, it gives CASSSQGVENTEAFF.